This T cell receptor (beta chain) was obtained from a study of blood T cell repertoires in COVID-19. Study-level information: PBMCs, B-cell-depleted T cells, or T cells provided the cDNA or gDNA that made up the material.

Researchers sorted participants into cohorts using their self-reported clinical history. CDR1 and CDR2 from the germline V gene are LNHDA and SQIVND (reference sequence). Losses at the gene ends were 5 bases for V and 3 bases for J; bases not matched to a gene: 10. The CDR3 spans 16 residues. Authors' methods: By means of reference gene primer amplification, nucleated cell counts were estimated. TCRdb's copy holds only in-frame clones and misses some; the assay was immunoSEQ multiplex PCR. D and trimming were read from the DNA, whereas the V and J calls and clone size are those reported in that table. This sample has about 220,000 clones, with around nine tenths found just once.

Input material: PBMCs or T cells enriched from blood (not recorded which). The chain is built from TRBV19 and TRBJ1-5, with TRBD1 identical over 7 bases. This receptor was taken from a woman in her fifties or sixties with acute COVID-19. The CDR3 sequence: CASSFRTGATNQPQHF. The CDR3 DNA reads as TGTGCCAGTAGTTTCCGGACAGGAGCAACCAATCAGCCCCAGCATTTT.